The source of this T cell receptor beta chain is a study of CD8+ T cells in alopecia areata. About the study: Treated patients were scored for severity by percent of scalp affected. Study-wide points: Just one nonresponder means the tie between baseline CD8+ expansion and response stays uncertain. A great number of expanded lesional clones endured in scalp and blood during tofacitinib. Compared with mice, patients displayed less clear TCR sharing, possibly for HLA-related reasons.

Treatment: oral pan-JAK inhibitor, 5-10 mg twice daily. Concerning this clone itself: Its antigen is still unknown.

Germline CDR1 MNHEY, CDR2 SMNVEV (reference sequence). The length of the CDR3 is 17 residues. V lost 5 bases and J 1 base, leaving 20 bases between the germline ends. Following RNA extraction, reverse transcription yielded cDNA that acted as the sequencing template. Sequencing used immunoSEQ multiplex PCR; TCRdb keeps in-frame clones, though not all of them. This sample has 210,000 or so clones; more than 60% occur once, and the top ten carry roughly 1.2%. The sequencing here drew on CD4+ T cells sorted from blood, taken around week 46, from a patient treated with tofacitinib. The V call is TRBV27, the J call TRBJ2-5; the D call may be TRBD1 or TRBD2 (5 bases each). This clonotype originated in a human donor with alopecia areata. In nucleotides, the CDR3 is TGTGCCAGCAGTACCTCTTCTTCGGGACGACCCCAAGAGACCCAGTACTTC. It encodes CASSTSSSGRPQETQYF.